The 8 T cell receptor beta chains in this list originate from one sample, sequenced in a study of blood T cell repertoires in COVID-19. Sequencing used immunoSEQ multiplex PCR; TCRdb keeps in-frame clones, though not all of them. This table holds some 250,000 clones, 81% found once. The sequenced sample consisted of peripheral blood. All receptors come from a woman of 80 years or more with acute or convalescent COVID-19.

The CDR3, as DNA: TGTGCCAGCAGCTCTAGCTCGGGGGGAAGGCAGACCCAGTACTTC. Translating it yields CASSSSSGGRQTQYF. The V call is TRBV12-1, the J call TRBJ2-5; the table's D call, TRBD2, has no DNA check behind it. TRBV12-1 is a pseudogene segment. The CDR3 is 15 amino acids.

This clone was counted only a few times. Additional DNA sequences in this sample encode the identical CDR3. The V and J genes are TRBV6-5 and TRBJ1-4; 10 positions match TRBD1. CDR3 length: 14 amino acids. Germline V lookup: CDR1 MNHEY, CDR2 SVGAGI. V was pared by 6 bases and J by 7 bases, with 5 bases of the junction left unmatched. CDR3 coding DNA: TGTGCCAGCAGGACAGGGGGCGCGGGTGAAAAACTGTTTTTT. Its translation: CASRTGGAGEKLFF.

The rearrangement links TRBV28 to TRBJ2-7, with 9 bases that match TRBD1. The ends lost 5 bases at V and 3 bases at J; junction bases unmatched: 8. Germline lookup yields CDR1 MDHEN and CDR2 SYDVKM. This CDR3 is built from 15 residues. CDR3 loop: CASSQGTGIRYEQYF. The CDR3 nucleotides are TGTGCCAGCAGTCAAGGGACAGGGATACGCTACGAGCAGTACTTC.

This clone showed up just a few times. CDR3 sequence: CASSRSGTSEAFF. CDR3 sequence (DNA): TGTGCCAGCAGTCGCTCGGGGACATCCGAAGCTTTCTTT. The rearrangement joins TRBV28 to TRBJ1-1; a weak D match, TRBD1 (6 bases). Trimming removed 5 bases at V and 8 bases at J, with 15 bases between. The CDR3 runs to 13 residues. Germline V gives CDR1 MDHEN, CDR2 SYDVKM.

The genes are TRBV5-6 and TRBJ1-2; D not resolved. V was clipped by 3 bases and J by 4 bases, with 7 bases between them. This CDR3 spans 12 amino acids. Germline values: CDR1 SGHDT, CDR2 YYEEEE. The DNA for the CDR3 is TGTGCCAGCAGCTCCAGTCTCTATGGCTACACCTTC. Translated, it gives CASSSSLYGYTF.

The chain carries TRBV7-2 and TRBJ2-1; TRBD2 agrees at 12 bases. Per germline, CDR1 SGHTA and CDR2 FQGNSA. This CDR3 is 17 amino acids long. V shed 1 base and J 4 bases; nucleotides not matched to a gene: 5. The CDR3 loop reads CASSLVRTSGKYNEQFF. CDR3 nucleotides: TGTGCCAGCAGCTTAGTACGGACTAGCGGGAAGTACAATGAGCAGTTCTTC.

The V and J genes are TRBV19 and TRBJ2-1; TRBD1 matches 8 bases. After removal of 7 bases from V and 7 bases from J, the junction contained 15 bases not matched to a gene. The CDR3 totals 16 residues. The germline V gene encodes CDR1 LNHDA and CDR2 SQIVND (reference sequence). The CDR3 DNA sequence: TGTGCCAGTACCCCGACAGGGGTTTTAGGTGAGAATGAGCAGTTCTTC. It yields the protein CASTPTGVLGENEQFF.

The gene calls are TRBV3-1 (or the pseudogene TRBV3-2) and TRBJ2-7; TRBD2 matches 14 bases. The germline CDR1 and CDR2 sequences are LGHDT and YNNKEL (reference sequence). The CDR3 loop spans 15 amino acids. Trimming cost V 3 bases and J 8 bases; bases outside gene matches: 6. The CDR3 bases are TGTGCCAGCAGCCAGAGACTAGCGGGGGGGCCAAAGCAGTACTTC. Residues: CASSQRLAGGPKQYF.